A single sample is the source of the 18 T cell receptor beta chains below, sequenced in a study of OX40 agonist ivuxolimab in advanced cancers. Sequenced by immunoSEQ multiplex PCR; TCRdb stores in-frame clones only, minus some. The table includes around 60,000 clones, around nine tenths detected once. Sequencing was performed on CD4+ or CD8+ T cells sorted from blood, taken in a trial of the OX40 agonist ivuxolimab. These receptors were taken from an adult with an advanced solid tumor such as melanoma, head and neck, liver or kidney cancer.

The chain links TRBV19 to TRBJ1-1, with TRBD1 identical over 9 bases. J was trimmed by 4 bases and V by 5 bases; bases with no gene match: 8. Germline loops: CDR1 LNHDA, CDR2 SQIVND (reference sequence). This CDR3 spans 15 amino acids. The CDR3 here is CASSPIGTGTTEAFF. CDR3 in DNA: TGTGCCAGTAGTCCAATTGGGACAGGGACCACTGAAGCTTTCTTT. Full variable domain (rest looked up from reference TRBV19 and TRBJ1-1): DGGITQSPKYLFRKEGQNVTLSCEQNLNHDAMYWYRQDPGQGLRLIYYSQIVNDFQKGDIAEGYSVSREKKESFPLTVTSAQKNPTAFYLCASSPIGTGTTEAFFGQGTRLTVV.

The rearrangement joins TRBV27 to TRBJ2-3; D remains unclear. CDR3 length: 16 residues. Germline V gene sequence: CDR1 MNHEY, CDR2 SMNVEV (reference sequence). V was pared by 9 bases and J by 2 bases, with 21 bases between. As DNA, the CDR3 is TGTGCCAGTACCCCTTCGAAGTTACTTTCCACAGATACGCAGTATTTT. As protein: CASTPSKLLSTDTQYF.

This chain joins TRBV11-2 and TRBJ1-4; D is uncertain. The germline V and J ends were trimmed by 5 bases and 0 bases, with 10 bases remaining between them. The CDR3 consists of 15 residues. Germline CDR1 and CDR2: SGHAT and FQNNGV. The CDR3 DNA reads TGTGCCAGCAGCGAGGGATTTGCAACTAATGAAAAACTGTTTTTT. Its protein product is CASSEGFATNEKLFF.

The chain recombines TRBV5-1 with TRBJ1-5; D is undetermined. CDR3 length: 13 amino acids. V lost 0 bases and J 0 bases, leaving 1 base between the germline ends. Germline V gene data show CDR1 as SGHRS and CDR2 as YFSETQ. The CDR3 loop is CASSLDSNQPQHF. The CDR3 DNA sequence: TGCGCCAGCAGCTTGGATAGCAATCAGCCCCAGCATTTT. Full variable domain (remainder filled in from reference TRBV5-1 and TRBJ1-5): KAGVTQTPRYLIKTRGQQVTLSCSPISGHRSVSWYQQTPGQGLQFLFEYFSETQRNKGNFPGRFSGRQFSNSRSEMNVSTLELGDSALYLCASSLDSNQPQHFGDGTRLSIL.

This CDR3 is CASRSSGGANTQYF. The CDR3, as DNA: TGTGCCAGCAGATCATCAGGGGGCGCGAATACGCAGTATTTT. The chain couples TRBV7-9 to TRBJ2-3, with 8 bases lining up with TRBD1. V shed 6 bases, J shed 7 bases, and the junction held 9 bases outside the gene matches. Germline V gene sequence: CDR1 SEHNR, CDR2 FQNEAQ (reference sequence). This CDR3 is built from 14 residues.

CDR3 sequence reads: CASSLGGLAALYEQYF. Written as DNA, the CDR3 is TGTGCCAGCAGCTTAGGTGGCCTAGCGGCTCTCTACGAGCAGTACTTC. The rearrangement joins TRBV11-3 to TRBJ2-7, with 7 nucleotides matching TRBD2. Germline values: CDR1 SGHNT, CDR2 YENEEA. V was clipped by 1 base and J by 3 bases; unmatched bases: 9. CDR3 length equals 16 residues.

The rearrangement uses TRBV7-9 and TRBJ2-7; D is unresolved. Germline loops: CDR1 SEHNR, CDR2 FQNEAQ (reference sequence). V was trimmed by 5 bases and J by 2 bases, leaving 10 bases between them. The CDR3 length is 13 residues. In DNA form, the CDR3 reads TGTGCCAGCAGCGCCGCGGACCCCTACGAGCAGTACTTC. It specifies CASSAADPYEQYF.

V and J are TRBV28 and TRBJ2-7; 7 bases map to TRBD1. After removal of 10 bases from V and 4 bases from J, the junction contained 7 bases not matched to a gene. The CDR3 spans 12 residues. CDR1 MDHEN and CDR2 SYDVKM come from the germline V gene. The CDR3 coding sequence is TGTGCCAACCTGACAGGGATGTACGAGCAGTACTTC. Translating it yields CANLTGMYEQYF.

The V gene is TRBV19, the J gene TRBJ1-1; no clear D gene. Germline loops: CDR1 LNHDA, CDR2 SQIVND (reference sequence). Trimming stripped 1 base from V and 1 base from J, with 7 bases between. The CDR3 length is 14 residues. The DNA for the CDR3 is TGTGCCAGTAGTATAGGTGGGGAGAACACTGAAGCTTTCTTT. Amino acids: CASSIGGENTEAFF. Using reference TRBV19 and TRBJ1-1 for the parts outside the CDR3, the full variable domain is DGGITQSPKYLFRKEGQNVTLSCEQNLNHDAMYWYRQDPGQGLRLIYYSQIVNDFQKGDIAEGYSVSREKKESFPLTVTSAQKNPTAFYLCASSIGGENTEAFFGQGTRLTVV.

This chain links TRBV13 with TRBJ2-3, with D maybe TRBD1 (6 bases). The CDR3 is made up of 14 amino acids. V lost 6 bases to trimming and J lost 5 bases, with 15 bases between them. Germline V gives CDR1 PRHDT, CDR2 FYEKMQ (reference sequence). The DNA for the CDR3 is TGTGCCAGCAGACAGGGTTTAGCAAAAGATACGCAGTATTTT. As protein: CASRQGLAKDTQYF.

CDR3 protein: CASSIAGNGEQYF. The DNA for the CDR3 is TGTGCCAGTAGTATAGCGGGGAACGGCGAGCAGTACTTC. The chain employs TRBV19 and TRBJ2-7, with D tentatively TRBD2 (5 bases). V lost 1 base and J 6 bases, leaving 10 bases between the germline ends. This CDR3 has 13 residues. The germline CDR1 and CDR2 sequences are LNHDA and SQIVND (reference sequence). The full variable domain, with the rest looked up from reference TRBV19 and TRBJ2-7, is DGGITQSPKYLFRKEGQNVTLSCEQNLNHDAMYWYRQDPGQGLRLIYYSQIVNDFQKGDIAEGYSVSREKKESFPLTVTSAQKNPTAFYLCASSIAGNGEQYFGPGTRLTVT.

V usage is TRBV19 and J usage is TRBJ1-1, with a possible D match to TRBD1 (5 bases). Trimming shortened V by 5 bases and J by 4 bases, and 20 bases separated the two germline ends. Germline V gene lookup returns CDR1 LNHDA and CDR2 SQIVND (reference sequence). The CDR3 sequence is 16 residues long. Written as DNA, the CDR3 is TGTGCCAGTAGTCCGTGGGGAGGGGCGCTCAGCACTGAAGCTTTCTTT. This encodes CASSPWGGALSTEAFF.

This clone was observed once. J is TRBJ2-7 and V is TRBV5-4; D is ambiguous. The germline gives CDR1 SGHNT, CDR2 YYREEE (reference sequence). The CDR3 is 15 amino acids. V was clipped by 2 bases and J by 0 bases, with 12 bases between them. The DNA for the CDR3 is TGTGCCAGCAGCTTTTGGGCAGACGACTCCTACGAGCAGTACTTC. It specifies CASSFWADDSYEQYF. Full variable domain (rest looked up from reference TRBV5-4 and TRBJ2-7): ETGVTQSPTHLIKTRGQQVTLRCSSQSGHNTVSWYQQALGQGPQFIFQYYREEENGRGNFPPRFSGLQFPNYSSELNVNALELDDSALYLCASSFWADDSYEQYFGPGTRLTVT.

The rearrangement uses TRBV11-3 and TRBJ2-2; D gene ambiguous. V lost 2 bases, J lost 6 bases, and 7 bases lay in between. The CDR3 has 13 residues. Germline lookup yields CDR1 SGHNT and CDR2 YENEEA. The CDR3 nucleotides are TGTGCCAGCAGCTTAAAAGGTCCCGGGGAGCTGTTTTTT. Its translation: CASSLKGPGELFF.

The chain is built from TRBV7-9 and TRBJ2-1; a weak D match, TRBD2 (5 bases). The germline V gene has CDR1 SEHNR and CDR2 FQNEAQ (reference sequence). The V and J ends lost 5 bases and 0 bases respectively, with 14 bases between them. There are 16 residues in the CDR3. The CDR3 sequence: CASSVTGGHSYNEQFF. Here the CDR3 DNA reads TGTGCCAGCAGCGTCACCGGAGGCCACTCCTACAATGAGCAGTTCTTC.

The chain is built from TRBV5-5 and TRBJ2-3; 7 bases are a match to TRBD2. The CDR3 consists of 15 residues. J was trimmed by 2 bases and V by 0 bases; bases with no gene match: 3. Germline CDR1 is SGHKS and CDR2 is YYEKEE (reference sequence). CDR3 amino acids: CASSLVLADTDTQYF. The CDR3 bases are TGTGCCAGCAGCTTGGTGCTAGCGGACACAGATACGCAGTATTTT.

This clone has just one count. The genes are TRBV6-5 and TRBJ1-2; the D gene is possibly TRBD1 (5 bases). CDR1 and CDR2 from the germline V gene are MNHEY and SVGAGI. Trimming removed 6 bases from V and 0 bases from J, with 8 bases in between. This CDR3 region has 13 residues. CDR3 bases: TGTGCCAGCAGGGACACTGCTAACTATGGCTACACCTTC. Protein product: CASRDTANYGYTF.

The chain has TRBV7-2 and TRBJ2-1, with TRBD2 identical over 9 bases. The CDR3 totals 15 residues. The V gene's germline CDR1 is SGHTA and CDR2 FQGNSA. The trim removed 1 base at V and 5 bases at J, leaving 3 bases unmatched. The CDR3 DNA follows: TGTGCCAGCAGCTTAGTGGCTAGCGGGGACAATGAGCAGTTCTTC. This codes for CASSLVASGDNEQFF.